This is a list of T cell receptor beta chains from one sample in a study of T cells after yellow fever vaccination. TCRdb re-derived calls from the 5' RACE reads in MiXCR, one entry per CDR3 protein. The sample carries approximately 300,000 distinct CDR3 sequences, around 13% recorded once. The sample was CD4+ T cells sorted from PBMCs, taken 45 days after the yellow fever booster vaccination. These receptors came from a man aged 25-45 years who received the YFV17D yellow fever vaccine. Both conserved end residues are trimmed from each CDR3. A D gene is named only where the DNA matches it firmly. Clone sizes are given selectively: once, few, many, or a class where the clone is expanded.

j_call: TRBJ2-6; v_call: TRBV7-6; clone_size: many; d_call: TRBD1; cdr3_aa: ASSRRLPGQGYLGANVLT
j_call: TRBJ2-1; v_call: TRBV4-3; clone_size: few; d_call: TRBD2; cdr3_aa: ASSQDWREGYNEQF
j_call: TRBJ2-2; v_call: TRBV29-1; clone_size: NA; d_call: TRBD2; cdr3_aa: SATGTSGRTHTGELF
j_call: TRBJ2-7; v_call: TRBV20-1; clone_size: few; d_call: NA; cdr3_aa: SASSGDRSYEQY
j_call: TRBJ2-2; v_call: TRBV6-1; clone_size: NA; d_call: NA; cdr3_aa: ASRGGDTGELF
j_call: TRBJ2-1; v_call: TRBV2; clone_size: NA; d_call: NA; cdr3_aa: ASIQGGKADHSFNEQF
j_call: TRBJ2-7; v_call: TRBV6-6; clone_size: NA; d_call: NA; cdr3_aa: ASSPVASYEQY
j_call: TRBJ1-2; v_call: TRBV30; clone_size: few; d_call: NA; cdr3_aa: AWSWGEKVGYT
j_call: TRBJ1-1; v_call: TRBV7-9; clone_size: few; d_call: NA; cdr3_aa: ASSLLDKNTEAF
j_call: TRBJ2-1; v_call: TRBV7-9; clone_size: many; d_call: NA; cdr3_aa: ASSSPLHELSEQF
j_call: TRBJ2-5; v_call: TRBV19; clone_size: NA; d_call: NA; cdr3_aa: ASSIERQETQY